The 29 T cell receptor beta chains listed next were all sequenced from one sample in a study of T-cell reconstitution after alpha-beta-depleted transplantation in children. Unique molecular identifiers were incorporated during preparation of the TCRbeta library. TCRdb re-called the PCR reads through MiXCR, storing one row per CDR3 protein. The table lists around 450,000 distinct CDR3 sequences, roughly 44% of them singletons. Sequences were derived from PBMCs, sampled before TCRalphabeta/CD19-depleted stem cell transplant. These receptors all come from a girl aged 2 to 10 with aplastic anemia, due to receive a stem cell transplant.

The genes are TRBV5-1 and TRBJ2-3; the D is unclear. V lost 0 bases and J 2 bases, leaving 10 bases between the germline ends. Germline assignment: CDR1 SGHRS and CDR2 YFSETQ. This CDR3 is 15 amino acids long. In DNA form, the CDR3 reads TGCGCCAGCAGCTTGGGCAGGACGATCACAGATACGCAGTATTTT. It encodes CASSLGRTITDTQYF.

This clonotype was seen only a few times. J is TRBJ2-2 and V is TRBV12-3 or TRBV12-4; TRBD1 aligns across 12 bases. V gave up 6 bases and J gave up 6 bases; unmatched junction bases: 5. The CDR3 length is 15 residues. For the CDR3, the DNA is TGTGCCAGCAGCCACGGGACAGGGGGCCCCGGGGAGCTGTTTTTT. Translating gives CASSHGTGGPGELFF.

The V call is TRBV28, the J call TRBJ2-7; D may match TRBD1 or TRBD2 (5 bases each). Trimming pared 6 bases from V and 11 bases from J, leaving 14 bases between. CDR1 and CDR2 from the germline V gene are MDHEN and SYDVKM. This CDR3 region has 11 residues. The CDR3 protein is CASSEGSPKYF. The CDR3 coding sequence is TGTGCCAGCAGCGAGGGGTCCCCCAAGTACTTC.

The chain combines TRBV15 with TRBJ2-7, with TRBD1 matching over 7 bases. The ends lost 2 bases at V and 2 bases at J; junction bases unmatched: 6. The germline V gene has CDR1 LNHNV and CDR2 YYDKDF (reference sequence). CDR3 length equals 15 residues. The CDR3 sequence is CATSRFTGEPYEQYF. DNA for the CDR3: TGTGCCACCAGCAGATTTACAGGGGAACCCTACGAGCAGTACTTC. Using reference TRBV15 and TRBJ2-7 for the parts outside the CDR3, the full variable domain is DAMVIQNPRYQVTQFGKPVTLSCSQTLNHNVMYWYQQKSSQAPKLLFHYYDKDFNNEADTPDNFQSRRPNTSFCFLDIRSPGLGDTAMYLCATSRFTGEPYEQYFGPGTRLTVT.

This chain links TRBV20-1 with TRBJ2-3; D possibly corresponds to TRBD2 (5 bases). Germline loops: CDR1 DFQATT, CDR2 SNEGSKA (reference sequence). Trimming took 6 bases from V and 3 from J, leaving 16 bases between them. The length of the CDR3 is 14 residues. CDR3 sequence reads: CSALPGGLTDTQYF. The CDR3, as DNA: TGCAGTGCCCTACCTGGCGGGTTGACAGATACGCAGTATTTT.

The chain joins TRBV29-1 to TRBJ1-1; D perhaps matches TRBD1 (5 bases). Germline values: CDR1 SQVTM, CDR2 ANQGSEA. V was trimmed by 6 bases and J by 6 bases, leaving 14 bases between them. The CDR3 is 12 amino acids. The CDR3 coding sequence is TGCAGCGTGGCGACAGAGAGCCCTGAAGCTTTCTTT. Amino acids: CSVATESPEAFF.

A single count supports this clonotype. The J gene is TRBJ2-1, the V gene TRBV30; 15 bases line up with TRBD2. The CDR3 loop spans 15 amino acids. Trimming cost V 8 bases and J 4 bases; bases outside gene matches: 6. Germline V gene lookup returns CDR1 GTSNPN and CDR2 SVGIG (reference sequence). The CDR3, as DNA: TGTGCCACGGGACTAGCGGGGGGCTTATACAATGAGCAGTTCTTC. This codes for CATGLAGGLYNEQFF.

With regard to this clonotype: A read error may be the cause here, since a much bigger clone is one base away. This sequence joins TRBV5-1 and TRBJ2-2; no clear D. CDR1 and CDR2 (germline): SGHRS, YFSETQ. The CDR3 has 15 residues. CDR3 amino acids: CAGSARSGYTGELFF. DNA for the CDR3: TGCGCCGGCAGCGCGCGATCAGGCTACACCGGGGAGCTGTTTTTT.

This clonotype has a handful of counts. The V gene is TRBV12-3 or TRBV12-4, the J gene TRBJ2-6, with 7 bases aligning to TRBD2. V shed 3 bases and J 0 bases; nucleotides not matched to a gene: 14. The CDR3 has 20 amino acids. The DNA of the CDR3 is TGTGCCAGCAGTTTCCTAACAAGCGGGGAGAACCTCTCTGGGGCCAACGTCCTGACTTTC. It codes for CASSFLTSGENLSGANVLTF.

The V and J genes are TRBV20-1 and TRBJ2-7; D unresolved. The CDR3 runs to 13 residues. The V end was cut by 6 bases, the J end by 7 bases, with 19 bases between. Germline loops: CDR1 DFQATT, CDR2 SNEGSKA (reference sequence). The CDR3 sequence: CSALSGLSPEQYF. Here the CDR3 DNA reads TGCAGTGCACTTTCGGGCCTTTCTCCTGAGCAGTACTTC.

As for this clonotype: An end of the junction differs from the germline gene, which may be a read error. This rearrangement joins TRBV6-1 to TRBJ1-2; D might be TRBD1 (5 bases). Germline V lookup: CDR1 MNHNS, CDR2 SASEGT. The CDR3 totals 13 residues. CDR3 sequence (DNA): TGTGCCAGCAGCGGGGACGGCTTCTATGGCGACACCTTC. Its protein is CASSGDGFYGDTF.

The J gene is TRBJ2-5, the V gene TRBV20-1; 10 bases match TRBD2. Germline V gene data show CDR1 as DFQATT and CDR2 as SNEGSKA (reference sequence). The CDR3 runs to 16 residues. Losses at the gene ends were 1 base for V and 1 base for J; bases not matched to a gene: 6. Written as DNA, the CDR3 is TGCAGTGCTAGAGGGGTCAAGCGGGAGGGCCAAGAGACCCAGTACTTC. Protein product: CSARGVKREGQETQYF.

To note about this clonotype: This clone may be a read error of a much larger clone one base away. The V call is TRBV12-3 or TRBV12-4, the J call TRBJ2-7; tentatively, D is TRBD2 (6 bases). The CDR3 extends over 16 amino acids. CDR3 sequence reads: CVSSLVLATSSYEQYF. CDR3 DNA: TGTGTCAGCAGTTTGGTCCTAGCGACAAGCTCCTACGAGCAGTACTTC.

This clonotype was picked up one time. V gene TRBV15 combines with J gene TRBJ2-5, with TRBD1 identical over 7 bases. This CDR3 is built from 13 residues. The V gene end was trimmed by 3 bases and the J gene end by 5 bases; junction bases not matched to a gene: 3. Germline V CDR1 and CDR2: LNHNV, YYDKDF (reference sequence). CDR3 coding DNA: TGTGCCACCAGCAGTGACAGGGCCGAGACCCAGTACTTC. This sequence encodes CATSSDRAETQYF.

This CDR3 is CAWSTLGGLYEQYF. The CDR3 coding sequence is TGTGCCTGGAGCACCCTCGGGGGACTATACGAGCAGTACTTC. V gene TRBV30 combines with J gene TRBJ2-7, with 7 bases lining up with TRBD2. Germline lookup yields CDR1 GTSNPN and CDR2 SVGIG (reference sequence). The CDR3 is made up of 14 amino acids. J gave up 4 bases and V 3 bases, and 9 bases lay outside the gene matches.

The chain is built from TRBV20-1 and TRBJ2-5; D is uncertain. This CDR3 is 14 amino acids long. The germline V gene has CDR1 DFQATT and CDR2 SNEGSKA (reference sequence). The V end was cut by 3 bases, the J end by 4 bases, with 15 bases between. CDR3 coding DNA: TGCAGTGCTAGGAACGGACGCTCGGGAGAGACCCAGTACTTC. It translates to CSARNGRSGETQYF.

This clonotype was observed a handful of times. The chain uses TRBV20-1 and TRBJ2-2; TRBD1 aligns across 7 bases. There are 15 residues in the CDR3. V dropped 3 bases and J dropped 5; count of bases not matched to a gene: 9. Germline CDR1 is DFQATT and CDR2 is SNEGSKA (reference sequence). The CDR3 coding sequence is TGCAGTGCTAGGACGGACAGGTTGGAGACCGGGGAGCTGTTTTTT. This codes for CSARTDRLETGELFF.

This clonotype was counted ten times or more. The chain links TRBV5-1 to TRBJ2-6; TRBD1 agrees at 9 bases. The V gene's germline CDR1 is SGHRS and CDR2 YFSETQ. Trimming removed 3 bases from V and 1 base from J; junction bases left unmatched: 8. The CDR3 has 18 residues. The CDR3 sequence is CASSSTGGDRSGANVLTF. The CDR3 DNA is TGCGCCAGCAGCTCTACAGGGGGCGATAGATCTGGGGCCAACGTCCTGACTTTC.

CDR3 bases: TGTGCCAGCAGCTTAAGGACAGGGGGCTACGACGAGCAGTACTTC. Its protein product is CASSLRTGGYDEQYF. The chain joins TRBV7-2 to TRBJ2-7; 11 bases map to TRBD1. The CDR3 consists of 15 residues. J gave up 5 bases and V 2 bases, and 5 bases lay outside the gene matches. Per the germline V gene, CDR1 is SGHTA and CDR2 is FQGNSA.

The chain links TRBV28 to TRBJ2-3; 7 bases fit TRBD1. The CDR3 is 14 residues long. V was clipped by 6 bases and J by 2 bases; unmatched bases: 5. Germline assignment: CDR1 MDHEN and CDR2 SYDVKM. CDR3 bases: TGTGCCAGCAGCCAACAGGGGACCACAGATACGCAGTATTTT. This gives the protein CASSQQGTTDTQYF.

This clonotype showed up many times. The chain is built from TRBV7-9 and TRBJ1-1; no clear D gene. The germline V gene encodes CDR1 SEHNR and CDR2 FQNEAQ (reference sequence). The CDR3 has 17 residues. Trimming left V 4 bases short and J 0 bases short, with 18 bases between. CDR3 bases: TGTGCCAGCAGCTCCAAACCTCCAGAGGCCATGAACACTGAAGCTTTCTTT. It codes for CASSSKPPEAMNTEAFF. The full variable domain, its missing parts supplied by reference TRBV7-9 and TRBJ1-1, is DTGVSQNPRHKITKRGQNVTFRCDPISEHNRLYWYRQTLGQGPEFLTYFQNEAQLEKSRLLSDRFSAERPKGSFSTLEIQRTEQGDSAMYLCASSSKPPEAMNTEAFFGQGTRLTVV.

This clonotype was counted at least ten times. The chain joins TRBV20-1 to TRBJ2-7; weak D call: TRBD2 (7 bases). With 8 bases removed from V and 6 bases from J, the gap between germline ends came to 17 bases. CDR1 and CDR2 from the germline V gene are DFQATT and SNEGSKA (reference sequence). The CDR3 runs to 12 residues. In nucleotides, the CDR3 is TGCAGTTCTTCTCCAGGGGAGGGCGAGCAGTACTTC. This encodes CSSSPGEGEQYF.

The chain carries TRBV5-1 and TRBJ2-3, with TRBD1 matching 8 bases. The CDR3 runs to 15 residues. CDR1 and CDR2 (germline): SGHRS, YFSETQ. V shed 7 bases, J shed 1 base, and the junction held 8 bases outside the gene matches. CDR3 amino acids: CASLLQGEGTDTQYF. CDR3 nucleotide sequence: TGCGCCAGCTTATTACAGGGGGAGGGCACAGATACGCAGTATTTT.

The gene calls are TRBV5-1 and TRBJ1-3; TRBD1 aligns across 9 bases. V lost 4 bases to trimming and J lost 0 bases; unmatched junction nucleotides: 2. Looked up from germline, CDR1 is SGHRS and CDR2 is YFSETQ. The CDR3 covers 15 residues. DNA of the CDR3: TGCGCCAGCAGCGAACAGGGGGCCTCTGGAAACACCATATATTTT. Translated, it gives CASSEQGASGNTIYF.

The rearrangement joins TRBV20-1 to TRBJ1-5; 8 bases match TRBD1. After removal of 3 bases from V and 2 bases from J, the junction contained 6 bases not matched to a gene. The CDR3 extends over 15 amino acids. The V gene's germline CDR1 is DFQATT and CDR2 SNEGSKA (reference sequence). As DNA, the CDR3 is TGCAGTGCTAGCCGCAGGGGGCCGGGCAATCAGCCCCAGCATTTT. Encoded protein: CSASRRGPGNQPQHF.

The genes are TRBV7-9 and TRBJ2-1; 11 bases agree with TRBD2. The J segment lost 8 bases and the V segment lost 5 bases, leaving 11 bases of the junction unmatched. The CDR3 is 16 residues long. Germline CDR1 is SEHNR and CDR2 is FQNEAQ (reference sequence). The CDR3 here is CASSPLLAGELDEQFF. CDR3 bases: TGTGCCAGCAGCCCCTTACTAGCGGGAGAACTGGATGAGCAGTTCTTC. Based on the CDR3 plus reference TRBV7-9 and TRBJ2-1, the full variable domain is DTGVSQNPRHKITKRGQNVTFRCDPISEHNRLYWYRQTLGQGPEFLTYFQNEAQLEKSRLLSDRFSAERPKGSFSTLEIQRTEQGDSAMYLCASSPLLAGELDEQFFGPGTRLTVL.

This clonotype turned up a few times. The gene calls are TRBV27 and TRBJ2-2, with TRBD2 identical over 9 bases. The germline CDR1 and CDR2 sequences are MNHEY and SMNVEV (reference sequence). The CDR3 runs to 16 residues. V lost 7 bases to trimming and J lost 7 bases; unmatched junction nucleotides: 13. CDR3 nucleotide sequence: TGTGCCAGCACCCGACTCGTGAGCGGGAGGTTCGGGGAGCTGTTTTTT. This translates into CASTRLVSGRFGELFF.

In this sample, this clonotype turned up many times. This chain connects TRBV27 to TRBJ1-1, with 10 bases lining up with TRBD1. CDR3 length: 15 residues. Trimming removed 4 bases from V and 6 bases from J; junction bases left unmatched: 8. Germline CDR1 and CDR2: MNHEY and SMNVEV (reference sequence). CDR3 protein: CASSYRDRGRAEAFF. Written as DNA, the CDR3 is TGTGCCAGCAGTTACCGGGACAGGGGAAGGGCTGAAGCTTTCTTT.

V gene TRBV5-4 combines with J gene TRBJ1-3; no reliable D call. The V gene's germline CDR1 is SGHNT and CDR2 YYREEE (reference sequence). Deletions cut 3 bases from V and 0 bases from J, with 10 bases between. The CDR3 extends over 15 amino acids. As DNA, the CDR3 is TGTGCCAGCAGCTCTGAAGTTGACTCTGGAAACACCATATATTTT. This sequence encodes CASSSEVDSGNTIYF.